This T cell receptor (beta chain) was sequenced for a study of blood T cell repertoires in COVID-19. The germline V gene encodes CDR1 MNHNS and CDR2 SASEGT. This CDR3 comprises 14 residues. V was clipped by 3 bases and J by 0 bases, with 6 bases between them. Followed longitudinally, the Seattle patients had been enrolled during active infection. Clones were read by immunoSEQ multiplex PCR, and TCRdb kept only the in-frame ones, dropping some. This sample has about 300,000 clones, with more than 80% found just once. Input material: peripheral blood. This TCR came from a woman in her twenties or thirties with COVID-19, enrolled during active disease. The chain is built from TRBV6-1 and TRBJ1-3; D not resolved. The DNA for the CDR3 is TGTGCCAGCAGTGATGGCAACTCTGGAAACACCATATATTTT. It codes for CASSDGNSGNTIYF.